The subject of this entry is one T cell receptor (beta chain). The data belong to a study of cytomegalovirus exposure and HLA in healthy donors. Primers included in the PCR were 60 Vbeta and 13 Jbeta primers. TCRdb keeps only in-frame clones here, not all; method: immunoSEQ multiplex PCR. The data show 150,000 or so clones, about 79% seen once. V lost 5 bases and J lost 4; bases outside the gene matches: 5. The length of the CDR3 is 15 residues. Germline V lookup: CDR1 SGHVS, CDR2 FNYEAQ. Material: PBMCs. This receptor was taken from a man aged 50-59 years in good health and CMV-seropositive. J is TRBJ2-1 and V is TRBV7-6; 10 nucleotides align to TRBD1. The CDR3 reads CASSPGTGVYNEQFF. In DNA, the CDR3 is TGTGCCAGCAGCCCCGGGACAGGGGTTTACAATGAGCAGTTCTTC.